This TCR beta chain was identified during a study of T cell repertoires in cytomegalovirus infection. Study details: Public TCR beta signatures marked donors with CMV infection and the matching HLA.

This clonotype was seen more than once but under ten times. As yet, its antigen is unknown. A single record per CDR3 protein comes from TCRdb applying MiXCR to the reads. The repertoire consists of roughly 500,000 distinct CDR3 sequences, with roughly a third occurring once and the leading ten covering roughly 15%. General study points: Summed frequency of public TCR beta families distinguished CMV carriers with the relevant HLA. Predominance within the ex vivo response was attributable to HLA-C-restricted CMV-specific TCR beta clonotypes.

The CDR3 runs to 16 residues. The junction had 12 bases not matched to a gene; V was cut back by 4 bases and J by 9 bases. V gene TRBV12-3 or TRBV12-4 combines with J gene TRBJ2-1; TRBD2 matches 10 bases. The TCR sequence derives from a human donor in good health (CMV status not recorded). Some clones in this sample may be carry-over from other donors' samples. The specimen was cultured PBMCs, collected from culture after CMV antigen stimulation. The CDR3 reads CASSYRAGGPPGEQFF. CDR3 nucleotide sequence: TGTGCCAGCAGTTATAGAGCGGGAGGGCCGCCCGGTGAGCAGTTCTTC.